This TCR beta chain emerged from a study of human T cells and chemical hapten exposure. This clonotype was seen ten or more times. TCRdb passed the RACE reads through MiXCR, listing each CDR3 protein once. The table includes roughly 380,000 distinct CDR3 sequences, about 4.8% detected once. The time point was: patch test 1, 2 weeks after DPC sensitization. Treatment here: therapeutic diphenylcyclopropenone sensitization with weekly scalp DPC. V was shortened by 6 bases and J by 4 bases, with 3 bases between the two germline ends. Germline values: CDR1 SNHLY, CDR2 FYNNEI. The CDR3 totals 10 residues. The source is a woman aged 50 to 60 with alopecia areata. Some clones in this sample may be carry-over from other donors' samples. The chain is built from TRBV2 and TRBJ1-1, with D unclear. Sequenced here: whole blood, sampled in connection with sensitization to the hapten diphenylcyclopropenone (DPC). The CDR3 DNA follows: TGTGCCAGCAGAACCACTGAAGCTTTCTTT. This sequence encodes CASRTTEAFF.